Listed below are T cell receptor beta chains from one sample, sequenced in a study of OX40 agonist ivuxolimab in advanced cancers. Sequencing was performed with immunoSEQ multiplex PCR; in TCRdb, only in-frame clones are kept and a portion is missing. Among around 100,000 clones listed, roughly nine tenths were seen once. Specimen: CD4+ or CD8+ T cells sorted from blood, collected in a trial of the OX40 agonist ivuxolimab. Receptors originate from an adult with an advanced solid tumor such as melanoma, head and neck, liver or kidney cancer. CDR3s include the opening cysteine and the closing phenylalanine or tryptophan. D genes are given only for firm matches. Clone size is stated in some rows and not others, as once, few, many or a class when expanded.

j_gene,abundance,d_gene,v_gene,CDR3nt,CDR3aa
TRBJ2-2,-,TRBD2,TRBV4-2,TGTGCCAGCAGCCAGGAACCCCCTCTAGCGGGGCGGACCGGGGAGCTGTTTTTT,CASSQEPPLAGRTGELFF
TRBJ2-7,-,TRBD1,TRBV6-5,TGTGCCAGCAGTACCGGGACAGGGGGCCCAGGACAGTACTTC,CASSTGTGGPGQYF
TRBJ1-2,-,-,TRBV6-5,TGTGCCAGCAGTTACTCAGGGGCGGCGTATGGCTACACCTTC,CASSYSGAAYGYTF
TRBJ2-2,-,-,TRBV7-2,TGTGCCAGCACCCGAGGGCAGAACACCGGGGAGCTGTTTTTT,CASTRGQNTGELFF
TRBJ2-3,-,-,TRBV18,TGTGCCAGCTCACCAGGGGGACTCCGCACAGATACGCAGTATTTT,CASSPGGLRTDTQYF
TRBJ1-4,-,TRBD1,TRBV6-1,TGTGCCAGCAGTGAACTGGGACAGGGGGTTGAAAAACTGTTTTTT,CASSELGQGVEKLFF
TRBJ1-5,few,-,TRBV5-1,TGCGCCAGCAGCTTGGGATGGGGAGTAGATCAGCCCCAGCATTTT,CASSLGWGVDQPQHF
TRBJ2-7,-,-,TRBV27,TGTGCCAGCAGTTTATCCACAGGTATCCTACGAGAGCAGTACTTC,CASSLSTGILREQYF
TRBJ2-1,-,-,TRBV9,TGTGCCAGCAGCGTAAGTGGCGCGAGCTCCTACAATGAGCAGTTCTTC,CASSVSGASSYNEQFF
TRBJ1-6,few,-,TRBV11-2,TGTGCCAGCAGCAAACGGTCGGGGGAGGGTTCACCCCTCCACTTT,CASSKRSGEGSPLHF
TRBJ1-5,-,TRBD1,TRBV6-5,TGTGCCAGCAGGACCAAGTGGACAGGGGATCAGCCCCAGCATTTT,CASRTKWTGDQPQHF
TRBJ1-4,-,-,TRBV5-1,TGCGCCAGCAGCTTGTTGACTGACAATGAAAAACTGTTTTTT,CASSLLTDNEKLFF